The 13 T cell receptor beta chains listed next were all sequenced from one sample in a study of identical twins (dated by TCRdb to the mid-2010s). Libraries were constructed by 5' RACE. Sequencing was performed on an Illumina HiSeq 2000. Using fastp trimming at Q25 and MiXCR clonotype assembly, TCRdb reanalyzed the public sequencing data and kept in-frame beta chains. A single entry per CDR3 protein holds the most common genes and DNA from its merged rows. This sample is represented by approximately 470,000 distinct CDR3 sequences; approximately 15% of them were singletons. About 0.54% of the sample is taken by the ten largest. The same data also contributed to another study, on yellow fever vaccine responses in identical twins.

Sequencing was performed on CD4+ T cells sorted from blood. These receptors were taken from a woman between 18 and 29 years old in good health.

The chain couples TRBV6-1 to TRBJ2-6; TRBD1 aligns across 7 bases. J lost 0 bases, V lost 6 bases, and 2 bases had no gene match. The germline CDR1 and CDR2 sequences are MNHNS and SASEGT. The CDR3 runs 15 residues. CDR3 residues: CASRDRPSGANVLTF. CDR3 nucleotides: TGTGCCAGCAGGGACAGGCCCTCTGGGGCCAACGTCCTGACTTTC.

V and J are TRBV6-1 and TRBJ1-1; possibly TRBD1 for D (6 bases). Trimming left V 5 bases short and J 5 bases short, with 18 bases between. The CDR3 is made up of 15 amino acids. CDR1 and CDR2 from the germline V gene are MNHNS and SASEGT. DNA for the CDR3: TGTGCCAGCAGTCGTCCAACAGGGTTCAGAACTGAAGCTTTCTTT. Protein sequence: CASSRPTGFRTEAFF.

This sequence joins TRBV14 and TRBJ2-3, with 9 bases matching TRBD2. V dropped 2 bases and J dropped 6; count of bases not matched to a gene: 18. Germline V gives CDR1 SGHDN, CDR2 FVKESK. There are 19 residues in the CDR3. CDR3: CASSQLTRAGTSSIDTQYF. The CDR3 nucleotides read TGTGCCAGCAGCCAACTGACTCGAGCCGGGACTAGCAGCATCGATACGCAGTATTTT. The variable domain in full, completed from reference TRBV14 and TRBJ2-3, reads EAGVTQFPSHSVIEKGQTVTLRCDPISGHDNLYWYRRVMGKEIKFLLHFVKESKQDESGMPNNRFLAERTGGTYSTLKVQPAELEDSGVYFCASSQLTRAGTSSIDTQYFGPGTRLTVL.

The rearrangement joins TRBV20-1 to TRBJ2-7; no definite D call. The germline gives CDR1 DFQATT, CDR2 SNEGSKA (reference sequence). The CDR3 is 12 residues long. Trimming shortened V by 3 bases and J by 3 bases, and 9 bases separated the two germline ends. CDR3 sequence (DNA): TGCAGTGCTAGCCCGGGTGGCTACGAGCAGTACTTC. Its protein is CSASPGGYEQYF.

The chain has TRBV28 and TRBJ2-7; D perhaps matches TRBD2 (6 bases). Germline loops: CDR1 MDHEN, CDR2 SYDVKM. The CDR3 extends over 14 amino acids. V gave up 8 bases and J gave up 7 bases, with 21 bases separating them. CDR3 protein: CASSRAGLPHEQYF. DNA of the CDR3: TGTGCCAGCTCCAGGGCGGGACTCCCTCATGAGCAGTACTTC.

The chain couples TRBV7-9 to TRBJ1-2; D not certain. V gave up 5 bases and J gave up 7 bases, with 11 bases separating them. The CDR3 is 12 residues long. The germline V gene encodes CDR1 SEHNR and CDR2 FQNEAQ (reference sequence). Here the CDR3 DNA reads TGTGCCAGCAGCCCCCCCGCCCGTGGCTACACCTTC. This sequence encodes CASSPPARGYTF.

V is TRBV20-1 and J is TRBJ2-1; 9 bases are a match to TRBD2. Germline-derived CDR1 and CDR2 are DFQATT and SNEGSKA (reference sequence). J was trimmed by 4 bases and V by 6 bases; bases with no gene match: 7. The CDR3 is 14 residues long. DNA for the CDR3: TGCAGTGCCGGAAGGGCGGGGGGGTACAATGAGCAGTTCTTC. Encoded protein: CSAGRAGGYNEQFF.

This clonotype came up a few times. The chain joins TRBV20-1 to TRBJ2-7, with no clear D. Looked up from germline, CDR1 is DFQATT and CDR2 is SNEGSKA (reference sequence). Trimming left V 3 bases short and J 10 bases short, with 13 bases between. The CDR3 is made up of 11 amino acids. The CDR3 coding sequence is TGCAGTGCTAGCCCAGAGAAGGTCCAGTACTTC. Protein sequence: CSASPEKVQYF.

This rearrangement joins TRBV6-6 to TRBJ2-2; D unresolved. Germline V CDR1 and CDR2: MNHNY, SVGAGI (reference sequence). Trimming left V 2 bases short and J 6 bases short, with 7 bases between. There are 13 residues in the CDR3. The CDR3 region has the DNA TGTGCCAGCAGTTACCTCTTCCCCGGGGAGCTGTTTTTT. Its translation: CASSYLFPGELFF.

This clonotype was picked up a small number of times. The V gene is TRBV4-2, the J gene TRBJ1-5; the D is unclear. The germline V gene has CDR1 LGHNA and CDR2 YNFKEQ. V lost 4 bases and J 4 bases, leaving 11 bases between the germline ends. CDR3 length: 14 residues. CDR3 sequence reads: CASSPADLNQPQHF. DNA for the CDR3: TGTGCCAGCAGCCCGGCGGATTTGAATCAGCCCCAGCATTTT.

This clonotype was counted a few times. The chain joins TRBV24-1 to TRBJ2-3; 15 bases map to TRBD2. The CDR3 spans 15 residues. J was trimmed by 6 bases and V by 9 bases; bases with no gene match: 6. Germline V CDR1 and CDR2: KGHDR, SFDVKD. Written as DNA, the CDR3 is TGTGCCACCCGATCCGGGACTAGCGGGAGGGATACGCAGTATTTT. It yields the protein CATRSGTSGRDTQYF.

This clonotype appeared a single time. The V gene is TRBV27, the J gene TRBJ1-5; weak D call: TRBD1 (5 bases). Trimming removed 3 bases from V and 10 bases from J, with 13 bases in between. The CDR3 is 13 residues long. CDR1 and CDR2 from the germline V gene are MNHEY and SMNVEV (reference sequence). CDR3 DNA sequence: TGTGCCAGCAGTTTTTCTGGGGCGAGCCCCCAGCATTTT. This gives the protein CASSFSGASPQHF.

This clonotype came up a few times. The rearrangement uses TRBV24-1 and TRBJ2-1, with a possible D match to TRBD1 (5 bases). Germline CDR1 reads KGHDR; CDR2 reads SFDVKD. The CDR3 spans 16 residues. V was trimmed by 1 base and J by 0 bases, leaving 9 bases between them. This CDR3 is CATSDLGHSSYNEQFF. As DNA, the CDR3 is TGTGCCACCAGTGATTTAGGACACAGCTCCTACAATGAGCAGTTCTTC.